The clone carrying this T cell receptor beta chain was observed a single time. This record belongs to a study of T cell repertoires in ileal Crohn's disease. Across the whole study: Patients had a median roughly 8-year disease duration, and approximately 35% were active smokers.

The germline V gene has CDR1 SGHVS and CDR2 FQNEAQ. CDR3 length: 13 residues. Trimming removed 6 bases from V and 1 base from J, with 10 bases in between. Measured with immunoSEQ multiplex PCR; TCRdb has only the in-frame clones, and not every one. This sample yields about 14,000 clones, of which about 73% are seen a single time; approximately 4% belongs to the top ten. This TCR derives from an adult with Crohn's disease. Input material: ileal tissue. The V call is TRBV7-8, the J call TRBJ2-7, with D possibly matching TRBD1 (6 bases). The CDR3 loop is CASRLQGSYEQYF. The CDR3 DNA is TGTGCCAGCAGACTACAGGGTTCCTACGAGCAGTACTTC. Together with reference TRBV7-8 and TRBJ2-7, the CDR3 gives the full variable domain: GAGVSQSPRYKVAKRGQDVALRCDPISGHVSLFWYQQALGQGPEFLTYFQNEAQLDKSGLPSDRFFAERPEGSVSTLKIQRTQQEDSAVYLCASRLQGSYEQYFGPGTRLTVT.